This T cell receptor (beta chain) was captured by sequencing in a study of blood T cell repertoires in COVID-19. The CDR3 has 12 amino acids. Trimming pared 1 base from V and 7 bases from J, leaving 8 bases between. Germline lookup yields CDR1 LGHDT and CDR2 YNNKEL (reference sequence). Here immunoSEQ multiplex PCR was the method, and the copy in TCRdb shows in-frame clones only, minus some. The sample lists approximately 340,000 clones; around 83% were seen once. The clonotype originates from a man aged 25-40 years with active or convalescent COVID-19. The chain recombines TRBV3-1 (or the pseudogene TRBV3-2) with TRBJ2-7, with D unresolved. The sample taken for sequencing was peripheral blood. This CDR3 is CASSQGVREQYF. For the CDR3, the DNA is TGTGCCAGCAGCCAAGGGGTGAGGGAGCAGTACTTC.